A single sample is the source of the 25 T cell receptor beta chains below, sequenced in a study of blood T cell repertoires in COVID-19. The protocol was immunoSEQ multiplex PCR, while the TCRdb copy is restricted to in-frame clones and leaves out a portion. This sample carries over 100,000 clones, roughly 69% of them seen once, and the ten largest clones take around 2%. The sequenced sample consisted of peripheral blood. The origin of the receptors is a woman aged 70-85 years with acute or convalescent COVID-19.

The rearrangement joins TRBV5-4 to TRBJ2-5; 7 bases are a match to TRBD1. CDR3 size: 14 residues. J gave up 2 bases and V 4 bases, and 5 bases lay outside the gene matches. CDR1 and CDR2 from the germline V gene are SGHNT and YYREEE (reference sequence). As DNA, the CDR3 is TGTGCCAGCAGCCCTGGGACAGAGCAAGAGACCCAGTACTTC. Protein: CASSPGTEQETQYF. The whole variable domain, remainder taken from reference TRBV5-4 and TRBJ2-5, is ETGVTQSPTHLIKTRGQQVTLRCSSQSGHNTVSWYQQALGQGPQFIFQYYREEENGRGNFPPRFSGLQFPNYSSELNVNALELDDSALYLCASSPGTEQETQYFGPGTRLLVL.

CDR3 sequence: CASSVQGDSNQPQHF. The CDR3 DNA reads TGTGCCAGCAGCGTACAGGGTGATAGCAATCAGCCCCAGCATTTT. The gene calls are TRBV5-4 and TRBJ1-5, with a weak D call TRBD1 (6 bases). CDR1 is SGHNT and CDR2 is YYREEE in the germline V gene (reference sequence). Deletions cut 4 bases from V and 0 bases from J, with 11 bases between. The CDR3 has 15 residues.

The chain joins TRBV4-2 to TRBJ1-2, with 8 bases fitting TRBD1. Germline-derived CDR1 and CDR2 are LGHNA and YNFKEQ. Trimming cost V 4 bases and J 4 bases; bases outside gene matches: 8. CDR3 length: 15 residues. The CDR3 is CASSLNDRGGYGYTF. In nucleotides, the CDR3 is TGTGCCAGCAGCCTAAACGACAGGGGCGGCTATGGCTACACCTTC.

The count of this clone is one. The CDR3 coding sequence is TGTGCCAGTAGTAAGGGACTAGCGGGGGGCCTCGTAACCTACAATGAGCAGTTCTTC. Amino acid sequence: CASSKGLAGGLVTYNEQFF. The chain has TRBV19 and TRBJ2-1; TRBD2 agrees at 15 bases. Germline CDR1 reads LNHDA; CDR2 reads SQIVND (reference sequence). This CDR3 is 19 amino acids long. V lost 4 bases and J lost 2; bases outside the gene matches: 9.

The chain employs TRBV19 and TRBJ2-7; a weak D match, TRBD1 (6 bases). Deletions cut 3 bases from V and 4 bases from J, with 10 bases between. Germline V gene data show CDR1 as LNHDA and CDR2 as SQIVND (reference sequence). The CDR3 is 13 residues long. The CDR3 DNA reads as TGTGCCAGTAGTATTGACAGGCATTACGAGCAGTACTTC. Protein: CASSIDRHYEQYF.

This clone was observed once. CDR3 DNA: TGTGCCAGCAGCTCCCTACCATGGGGGGGGGCCTACGAGCAGTACTTC. Encoded protein: CASSSLPWGGAYEQYF. The V gene is TRBV5-6, the J gene TRBJ2-7; TRBD2 aligns across 7 bases. V was pared by 3 bases and J by 2 bases, with 11 bases of the junction left unmatched. The CDR3 totals 16 residues. CDR1 is SGHDT and CDR2 is YYEEEE in the germline V gene.

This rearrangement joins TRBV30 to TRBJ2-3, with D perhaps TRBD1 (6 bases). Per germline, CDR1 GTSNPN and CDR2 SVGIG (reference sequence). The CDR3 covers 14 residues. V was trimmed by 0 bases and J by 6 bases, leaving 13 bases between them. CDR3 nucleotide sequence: TGTGCCTGGAGTGTAATGGAAAGGGGGGATACGCAGTATTTT. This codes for CAWSVMERGDTQYF. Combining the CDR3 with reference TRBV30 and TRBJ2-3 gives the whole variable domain SQTIHQWPATLVQPVGSPLSLECTVEGTSNPNLYWYRQAAGRGLQLLFYSVGIGQISSEVPQNLSASRPQDRQFILSSKKLLLSDSGFYLCAWSVMERGDTQYFGPGTRLTVL.

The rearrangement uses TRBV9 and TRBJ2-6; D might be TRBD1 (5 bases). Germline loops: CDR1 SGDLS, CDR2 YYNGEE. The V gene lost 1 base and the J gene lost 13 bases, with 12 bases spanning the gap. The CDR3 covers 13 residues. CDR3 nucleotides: TGTGCCAGCAGCGTAACAGGAACTGGGGTCCTGACTTTC. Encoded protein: CASSVTGTGVLTF.

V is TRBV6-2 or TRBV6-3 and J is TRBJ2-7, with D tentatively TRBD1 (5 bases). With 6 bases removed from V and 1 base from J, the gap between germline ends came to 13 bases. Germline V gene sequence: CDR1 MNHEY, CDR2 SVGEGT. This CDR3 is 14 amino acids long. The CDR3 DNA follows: TGTGCCAGCAGCTCTCCTTGGACATCCTACGAGCAGTACTTC. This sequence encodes CASSSPWTSYEQYF.

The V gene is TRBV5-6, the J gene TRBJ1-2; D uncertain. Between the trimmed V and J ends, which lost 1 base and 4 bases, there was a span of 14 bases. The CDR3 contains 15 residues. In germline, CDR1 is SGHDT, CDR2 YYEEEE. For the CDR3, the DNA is TGTGCCAGCAGCTTGTTGGGCAGCATCTCCTATGGCTACACCTTC. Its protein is CASSLLGSISYGYTF.

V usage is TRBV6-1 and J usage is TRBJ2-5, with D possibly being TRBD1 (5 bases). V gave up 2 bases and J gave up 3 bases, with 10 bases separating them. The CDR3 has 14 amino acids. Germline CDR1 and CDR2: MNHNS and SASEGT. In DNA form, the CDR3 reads TGTGCCAGCAGTGAAATACAGGACGAAGAGACCCAGTACTTC. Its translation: CASSEIQDEETQYF.

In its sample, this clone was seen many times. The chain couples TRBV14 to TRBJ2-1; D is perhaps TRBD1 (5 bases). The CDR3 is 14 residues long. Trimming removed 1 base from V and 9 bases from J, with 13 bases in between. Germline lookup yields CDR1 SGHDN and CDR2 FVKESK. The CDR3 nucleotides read TGTGCCAGCAGCCAAGTCCAGGGTTATGTTGAGCAGTTCTTC. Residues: CASSQVQGYVEQFF.

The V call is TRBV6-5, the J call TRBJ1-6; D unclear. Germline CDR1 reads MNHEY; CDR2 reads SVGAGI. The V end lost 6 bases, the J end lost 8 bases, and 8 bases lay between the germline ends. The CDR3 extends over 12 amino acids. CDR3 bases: TGTGCCAGCAGCCAGATGGATTCACCCCTCCACTTT. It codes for CASSQMDSPLHF.

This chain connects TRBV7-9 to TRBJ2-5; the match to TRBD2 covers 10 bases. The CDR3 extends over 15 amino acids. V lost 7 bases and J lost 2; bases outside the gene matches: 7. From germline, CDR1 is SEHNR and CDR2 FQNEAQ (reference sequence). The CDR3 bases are TGTGCCAGCAACCTAGCGGGAGAAAGGCAAGAGACCCAGTACTTC. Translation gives CASNLAGERQETQYF.

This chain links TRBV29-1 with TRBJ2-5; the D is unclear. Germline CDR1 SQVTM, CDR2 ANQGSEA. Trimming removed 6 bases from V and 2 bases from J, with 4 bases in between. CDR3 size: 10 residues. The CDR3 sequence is CSVLQETQYF. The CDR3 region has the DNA TGCAGCGTACTACAAGAGACCCAGTACTTC.

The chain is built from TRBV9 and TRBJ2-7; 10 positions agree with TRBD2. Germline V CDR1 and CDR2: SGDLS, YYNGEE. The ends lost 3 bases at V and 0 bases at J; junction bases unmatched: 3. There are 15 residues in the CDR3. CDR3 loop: CASSAGLAHSYEQYF. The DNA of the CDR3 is TGTGCCAGCAGCGCGGGACTAGCGCACTCCTACGAGCAGTACTTC.

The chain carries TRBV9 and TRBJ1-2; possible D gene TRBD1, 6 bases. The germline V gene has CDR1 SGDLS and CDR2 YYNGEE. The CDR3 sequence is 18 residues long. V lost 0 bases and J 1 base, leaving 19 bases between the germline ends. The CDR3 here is CASSVDPLSGAYNYGYTF. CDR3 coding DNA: TGTGCCAGCAGCGTAGATCCCCTTTCAGGGGCCTATAACTATGGCTACACCTTC.

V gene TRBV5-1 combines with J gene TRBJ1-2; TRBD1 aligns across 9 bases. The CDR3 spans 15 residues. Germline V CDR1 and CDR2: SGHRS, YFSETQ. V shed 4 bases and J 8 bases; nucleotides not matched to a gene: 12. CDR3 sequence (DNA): TGCGCCAGCAGCCCACTACCGGGACAGGGAACCGGCTACACCTTC. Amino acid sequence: CASSPLPGQGTGYTF.

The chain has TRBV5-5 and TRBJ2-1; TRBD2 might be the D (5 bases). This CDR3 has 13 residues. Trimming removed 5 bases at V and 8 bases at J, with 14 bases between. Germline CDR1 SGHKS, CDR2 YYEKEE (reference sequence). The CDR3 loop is CASSSNGLDEQFF. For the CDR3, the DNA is TGTGCCAGCAGTTCGAATGGACTTGATGAGCAGTTCTTC.

The DNA for the CDR3 is TGTGCCAGCAGAGGACTTTTGAACACTGAAGCTTTCTTT. It encodes CASRGLLNTEAFF. The gene calls are TRBV2 and TRBJ1-1; D unclear. The CDR3 is 13 amino acids. CDR1 SNHLY and CDR2 FYNNEI come from the germline V gene. The V and J ends lost 6 bases and 0 bases respectively, with 8 bases between them.

CDR3 sequence (DNA): TGTGCCATCAGTGTTAGTGGCGGGACAGGGGCTTTGAACACTGAAGCTTTCTTT. It yields the protein CAISVSGGTGALNTEAFF. This chain joins TRBV10-3 and TRBJ1-1; 10 bases are a match to TRBD1. The V segment lost 4 bases and the J segment 0 bases; nucleotides outside the gene matches: 11. This CDR3 has 18 residues. Germline values: CDR1 ENHRY, CDR2 SYGVKD.

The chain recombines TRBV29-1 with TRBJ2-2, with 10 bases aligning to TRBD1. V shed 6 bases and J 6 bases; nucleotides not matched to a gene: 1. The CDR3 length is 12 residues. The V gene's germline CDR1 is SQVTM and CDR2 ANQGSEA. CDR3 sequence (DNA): TGCAGCGTGGACAGGGGGTCCGGGGAGCTGTTTTTT. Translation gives CSVDRGSGELFF.

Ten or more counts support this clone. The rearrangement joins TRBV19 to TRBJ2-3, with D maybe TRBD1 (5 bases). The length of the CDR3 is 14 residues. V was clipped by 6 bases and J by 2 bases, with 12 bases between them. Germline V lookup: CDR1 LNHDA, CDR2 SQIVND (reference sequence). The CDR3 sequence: CASSISRVTDTQYF. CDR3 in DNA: TGTGCCAGTAGCATCTCCAGGGTCACAGATACGCAGTATTTT.

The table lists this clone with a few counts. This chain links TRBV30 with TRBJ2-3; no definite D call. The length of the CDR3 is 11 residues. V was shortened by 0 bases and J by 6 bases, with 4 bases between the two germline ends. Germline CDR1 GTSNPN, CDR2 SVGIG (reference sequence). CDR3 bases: TGTGCCTGGAGTGTTCGGGATACGCAGTATTTT. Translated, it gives CAWSVRDTQYF.

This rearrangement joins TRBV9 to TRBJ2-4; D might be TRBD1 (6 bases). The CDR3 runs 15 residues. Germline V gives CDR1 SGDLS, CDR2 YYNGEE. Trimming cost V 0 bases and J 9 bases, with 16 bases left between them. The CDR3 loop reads CASSVDGGVRGIQYF. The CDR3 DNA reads TGTGCCAGCAGCGTAGATGGGGGCGTAAGGGGCATTCAGTACTTC.